The clone carrying this TCR beta chain came up once. The antigen remains unidentified. TCRdb processed the RT-PCR reads anew with MiXCR; each CDR3 protein has one entry. The sample has about 500,000 distinct CDR3 sequences; more than 15% are singletons. This record comes from a study of response to subunit inactivated influenza vaccine. Study-level results: Each seasonal influenza vaccination recruits few new T cells, the authors suggested.

Trimming cost V 8 bases and J 3 bases, with 17 bases left between them. CDR1 is LGHDT, CDR2 YNNKEL, per germline (reference sequence). The CDR3 covers 14 residues. The V call is TRBV3-1, the J call TRBJ2-7; a weak D match, TRBD2 (6 bases). This TCR was recovered from a man aged 50 to 75 who received an inactivated influenza vaccine. The sample consisted of CD4+ T cells sorted from PBMCs, taken less than 25 months after vaccination. CDR3 in amino acids: CASSRGSGGYEQYF. CDR3 sequence (DNA): TGTGCCAGCTCCCGGGGGTCCGGCGGCTACGAGCAGTACTTC.